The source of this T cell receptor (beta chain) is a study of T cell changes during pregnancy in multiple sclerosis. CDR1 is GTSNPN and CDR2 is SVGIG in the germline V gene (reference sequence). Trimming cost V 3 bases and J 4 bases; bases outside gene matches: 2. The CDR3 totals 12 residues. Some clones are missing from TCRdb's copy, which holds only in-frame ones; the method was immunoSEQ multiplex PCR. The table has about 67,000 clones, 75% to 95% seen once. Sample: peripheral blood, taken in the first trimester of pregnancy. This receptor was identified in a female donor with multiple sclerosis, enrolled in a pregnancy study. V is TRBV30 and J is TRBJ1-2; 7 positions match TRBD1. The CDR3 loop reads CAWRGGVYGYTF. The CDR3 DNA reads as TGTGCCTGGAGAGGGGGCGTCTATGGCTACACCTTC.